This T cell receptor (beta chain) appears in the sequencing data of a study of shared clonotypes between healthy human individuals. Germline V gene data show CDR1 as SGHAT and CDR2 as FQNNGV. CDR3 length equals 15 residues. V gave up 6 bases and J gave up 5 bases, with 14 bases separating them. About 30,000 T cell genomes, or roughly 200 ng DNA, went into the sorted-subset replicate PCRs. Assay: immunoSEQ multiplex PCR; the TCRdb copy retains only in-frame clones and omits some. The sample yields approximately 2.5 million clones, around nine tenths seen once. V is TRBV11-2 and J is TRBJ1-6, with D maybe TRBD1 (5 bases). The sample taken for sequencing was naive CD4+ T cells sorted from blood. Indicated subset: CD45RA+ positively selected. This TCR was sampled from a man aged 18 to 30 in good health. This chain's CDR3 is CASRTSGLDNSPLHF. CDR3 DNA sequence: TGTGCCAGCAGAACTTCGGGGCTAGATAATTCACCCCTCCACTTT.